These 6 T cell receptor beta chains originate from one sample sequenced in a study of response to subunit inactivated influenza vaccine. From the RT-PCR reads, TCRdb called clonotypes with MiXCR, one entry per CDR3 protein. The sample lists 300,000 to 350,000 distinct CDR3 sequences; just over 20% were seen once. The material sequenced was PBMCs from blood, taken 21 months after vaccination. These receptors all come from a man in his fifties or sixties who received an inactivated influenza vaccine.

The chain joins TRBV20-1 to TRBJ1-1, with 7 bases matching TRBD1. Trimming cost V 6 bases and J 0 bases; bases outside gene matches: 4. Germline V CDR1 and CDR2: DFQATT, SNEGSKA (reference sequence). There are 13 residues in the CDR3. The chain's CDR3 is CSAIQGMNTEAFF. The CDR3 DNA reads as TGCAGTGCCATACAGGGGATGAACACTGAAGCTTTCTTT.

In this sample, this clonotype turned up many times. CDR3 in amino acids: CASRGRGLNPNTEAFF. CDR3 nucleotide sequence: TGTGCCAGCAGGGGGAGGGGGCTTAACCCCAACACTGAAGCTTTCTTT. The chain couples TRBV6-1 to TRBJ1-1, with 7 bases identical to TRBD1. Per the germline V gene, CDR1 is MNHNS and CDR2 is SASEGT. The CDR3 has 16 residues. V trimming: 6 bases; J trimming: 2 bases; junction bases outside the gene matches: 12.

This sequence joins TRBV12-3 or TRBV12-4 and TRBJ1-6; TRBD1 might be the D (6 bases). The length of the CDR3 is 11 residues. With 6 bases removed from V and 10 bases from J, the gap between germline ends came to 7 bases. The CDR3 is CASSTGSPLHF. In nucleotides, the CDR3 is TGTGCCAGCAGCACAGGGTCACCCCTCCACTTT.

This clonotype has a handful of counts. The rearrangement joins TRBV7-3 to TRBJ2-1; TRBD2 aligns across 9 bases. J lost 10 bases, V lost 5 bases, and 9 bases had no gene match. There are 14 residues in the CDR3. Germline V CDR1 and CDR2: SGHTA, FQGTGA. DNA of the CDR3: TGTGCCAGCAGCAAAACCGGGACTAGCAAGGAGCAGTTCTTC. It yields the protein CASSKTGTSKEQFF.

There are many counts of this clonotype. The chain joins TRBV20-1 to TRBJ2-2; weak D call: TRBD2 (5 bases). V dropped 4 bases and J dropped 6 bases, with 9 bases sitting between them. The length of the CDR3 is 12 residues. Germline CDR1 is DFQATT and CDR2 is SNEGSKA (reference sequence). This CDR3 reads CSAIRGAGELFF. In nucleotides, the CDR3 is TGCAGTGCTATTCGGGGTGCCGGGGAGCTGTTTTTT.

This clonotype was counted only a few times. The V gene is TRBV11-1, the J gene TRBJ2-1; D gene unclear. The CDR3 runs to 17 residues. Germline CDR1 reads SGHAT; CDR2 reads FQDESV (reference sequence). The ends were cut back, 3 bases at V and 0 bases at J, with 15 bases in the middle. The CDR3 coding sequence is TGTGCCAGCAGCTTGGTCGCAGCGCTCAGCTCCTACAATGAGCAGTTCTTC. This translates into CASSLVAALSSYNEQFF. Using reference TRBV11-1 and TRBJ2-1 for the parts outside the CDR3, the full variable domain is EAEVAQSPRYKITEKSQAVAFWCDPISGHATLYWYRQILGQGPELLVQFQDESVVDDSQLPKDRFSAERLKGVDSTLKIQPAELGDSAMYLCASSLVAALSSYNEQFFGPGTRLTVL.